This T cell receptor beta chain is from a study of spatial heterogeneity in lung cancer. TCRdb fed the 5' RACE reads into MiXCR, producing one record per CDR3 protein. The data hold just over 75,000 distinct CDR3 sequences, with about 7.8% observed a single time. Germline CDR1 and CDR2: MGHRA and YSYEKL. This CDR3 is built from 16 residues. V was pared by 3 bases and J by 7 bases, with 10 bases of the junction left unmatched. This clonotype was seen many times. Documented time point: sample taken at primary tumor resection. The source is a male donor with early-stage non-small cell lung cancer. Here the sequenced sample was PBMCs, taken at surgery. The V and J genes are TRBV4-1 and TRBJ1-4; 8 bases are shared with TRBD1. CDR3 DNA: TGCGCCAGCAGCCATAACACAGGGGGAGGGTCTGAAAAACTGTTTTTT. Translation: CASSHNTGGGSEKLFF.